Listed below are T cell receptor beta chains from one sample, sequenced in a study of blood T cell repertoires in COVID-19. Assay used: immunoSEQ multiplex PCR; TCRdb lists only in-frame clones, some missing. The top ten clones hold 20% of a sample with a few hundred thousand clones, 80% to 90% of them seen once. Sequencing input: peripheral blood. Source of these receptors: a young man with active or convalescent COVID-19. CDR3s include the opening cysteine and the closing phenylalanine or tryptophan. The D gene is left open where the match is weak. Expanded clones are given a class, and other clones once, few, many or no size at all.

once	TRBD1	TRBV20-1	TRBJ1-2	TGCAGTGCTAGTGGGGGACAGGGTAGGGGCTACACCTTC	CSASGGQGRGYTF
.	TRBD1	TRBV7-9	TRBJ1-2	TGTGCCAGCACCAAAGGAGGGGGCTGGTATAACTATGGCTACACCTTC	CASTKGGGWYNYGYTF
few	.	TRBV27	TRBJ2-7	TGTGCCAGCAGTTCCATTAGTCAACTAGCCGAGCAGTACTTC	CASSSISQLAEQYF
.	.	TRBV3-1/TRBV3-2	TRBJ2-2	TGTGCCAGCAGCCAACTCCCCCAGGTCGGGGAGCTGTTTTTT	CASSQLPQVGELFF
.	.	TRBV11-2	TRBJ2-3	TGTGCCAGCAGCTTCAACCGACAGACAGATACGCAGTATTTT	CASSFNRQTDTQYF
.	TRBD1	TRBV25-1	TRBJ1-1	TGTGCCACCGTGAAGGACAGGGGGCTTTGGAAGACTGAAGCTTTCTTT	CATVKDRGLWKTEAFF
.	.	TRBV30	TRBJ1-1	TGTGCCTGGAGGGGGCTCCTGGGCGAAGCTTTCTTT	CAWRGLLGEAFF
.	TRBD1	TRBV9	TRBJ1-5	TGTGCCAGCAGCGCAAAAACAGGGGCGGGGCAGCCCCAGCATTTT	CASSAKTGAGQPQHF
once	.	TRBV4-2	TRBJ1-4	TGTGCCAGCAGCCAAGATGGCCAGGAGGATGAAAAACTGTTTTTT	CASSQDGQEDEKLFF
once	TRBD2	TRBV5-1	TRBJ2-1	TGCGCCAGCAGTACACTAGCGGTTTCCAATGAGCAGTTCTTC	CASSTLAVSNEQFF
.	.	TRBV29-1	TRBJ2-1	TGCAGCGTTGACCCTTACAATGAGCAGTTCTTC	CSVDPYNEQFF
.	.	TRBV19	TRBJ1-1	TGTGCCAGTACCGGGACTTGGGGCACTGAAGCTTTCTTT	CASTGTWGTEAFF
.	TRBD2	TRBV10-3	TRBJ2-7	TGTGCCATCAGTCCCCCTAGCAGGGAGGGCTACGAGCAGTACTTC	CAISPPSREGYEQYF
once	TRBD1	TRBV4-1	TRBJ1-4	TGCGCCAGCAGCCCAACCAGGGGGCGCCTTGAAAAACTGTTTTTT	CASSPTRGRLEKLFF
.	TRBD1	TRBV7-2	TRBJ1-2	TGTGCCAGCAGCCCTGACAGGGGCGACTATGGCTACACCTTC	CASSPDRGDYGYTF
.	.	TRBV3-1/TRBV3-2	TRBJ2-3	TGTGCCAGCAGCCAAGTTATTGCAGATACGCAGTATTTT	CASSQVIADTQYF
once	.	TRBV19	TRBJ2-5	TGTGCCAGTAGTATAGAGGCCCTTCCGTACCAAGAGACCCAGTACTTC	CASSIEALPYQETQYF
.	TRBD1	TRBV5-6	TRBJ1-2	TGTGCCAGCAGCTTGCCGACAGGGGGCGTCTATGGCTACACCTTC	CASSLPTGGVYGYTF
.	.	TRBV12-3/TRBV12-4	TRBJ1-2	TGTGCCAGCAGTTTCCCAGGGGCCCGTTGGGTCTTCTTC	CASSFPGARWVFF
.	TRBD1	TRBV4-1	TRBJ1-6	TGCGCCAGCAGCCAAGGGGACAGGGCAAATTCACCCCTCCACTTT	CASSQGDRANSPLHF
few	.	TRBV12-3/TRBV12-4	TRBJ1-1	TGTGCCAGCGGATTACAGGTGGAAGCTTTCTTT	CASGLQVEAFF
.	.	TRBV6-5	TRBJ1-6	TGTGCCAGCAGTTCTAATCCCCGAGGGAATTCACCCCTCCACTTT	CASSSNPRGNSPLHF
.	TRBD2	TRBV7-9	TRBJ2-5	TGTGCCAGCAGCTTAGTTAGCGGGGCCAAAGAGACCCAGTACTTC	CASSLVSGAKETQYF
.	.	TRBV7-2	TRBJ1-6	TGTGCCAGCAGCTTAGACCTAGGGGCGCGGAGAAATTCACCCCTCCACTTT	CASSLDLGARRNSPLHF
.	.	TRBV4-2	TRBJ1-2	TGTGCCAGCAGCTTACAGGGAGACTATGGCTACACCTTC	CASSLQGDYGYTF
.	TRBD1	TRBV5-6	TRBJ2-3	TGTGCCAGCAGCTTGAAGGGGGCAGTTATTTCAGATACGCAGTATTTT	CASSLKGAVISDTQYF
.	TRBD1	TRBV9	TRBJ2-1	TGTGCCAGCAGCGCAGGATGGGGACAGGGGGCGTACAATGAGCAGTTCTTC	CASSAGWGQGAYNEQFF
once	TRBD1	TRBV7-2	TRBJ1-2	TGTGCCAGCAGCGCATCGGGACAGAACTATGGCTACACCTTC	CASSASGQNYGYTF
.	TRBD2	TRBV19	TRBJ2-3	TGTGCCAGTAAGGGGACGGGGAGCGGGGGCCGCACAGATACGCAGTATTTT	CASKGTGSGGRTDTQYF
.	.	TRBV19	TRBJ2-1	TGTGCCAGTAGTTTCCCTGCGCGTGAGCAGTTCTTC	CASSFPAREQFF
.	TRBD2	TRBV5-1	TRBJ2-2	TGCGCCAGCAGGCCCGGGGGGGCCGACACCGGGGAGCTGTTTTTT	CASRPGGADTGELFF
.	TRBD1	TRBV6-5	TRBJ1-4	TGTGCCAGCAGTTCAAAGTACAGGGGGCGTAATGAAAAACTGTTTTTT	CASSSKYRGRNEKLFF
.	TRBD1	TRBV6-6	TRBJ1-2	TGTGCCAGCAGTGCACAGGGGCCCGGCGGGTATGGCTACACCTTC	CASSAQGPGGYGYTF
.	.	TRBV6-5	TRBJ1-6	TGTGCCAGCAGAGGGCCACTAGATAATTCACCCCTCCACTTT	CASRGPLDNSPLHF
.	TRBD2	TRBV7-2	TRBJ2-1	TGTGCCAGCAGCTCGGGGGGACTAGCGGGAGGGGATGAGCAGTTCTTC	CASSSGGLAGGDEQFF
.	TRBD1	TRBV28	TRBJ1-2	TGTGCCAGCAGCGTACAGGGGGCAATAGGTGGCTACACCTTC	CASSVQGAIGGYTF
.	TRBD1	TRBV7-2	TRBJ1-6	TGTGCCAGCAGCGCAAGACAGGGGAGGAATTCACCCCTCCACTTT	CASSARQGRNSPLHF
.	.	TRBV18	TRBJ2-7	TGTGCCAGCTCACCCCTCCTCAACGGCGAGCAGTACTTC	CASSPLLNGEQYF
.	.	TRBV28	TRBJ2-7	TGTGCCAGCAGTTTGTGGGCGGCAGGGGACTACGAGCAGTACTTC	CASSLWAAGDYEQYF
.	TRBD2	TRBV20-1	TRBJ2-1	TGCAGTGCCCTCCAGCGGGACCAAGGGTTCTTC	CSALQRDQGFF
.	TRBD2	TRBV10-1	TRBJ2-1	TGCGCCAGGGAAGAAGCGGGAGCAAACCGGGAGCAGTTCTTC	CAREEAGANREQFF